The 3 T cell receptor beta chains below were found in one sample sequenced in a study of regulatory T cells in long-lasting Graves disease. Time point indicated: newly diagnosed GD, antithyroid drugs for less than 3 months. Scientists built the TCR library using RNA that was extracted from PBMCs. Building the TCR beta libraries relied on iRepertoire HTBI primers, and CDR3 regions underwent Arm-PCR. TCRdb called the multiplex PCR reads again in MiXCR, with one record for every CDR3 protein. The repertoire holds around 250,000 distinct CDR3 sequences, around 18% seen once, with about 15% in the top ten. This same sample was also taken into another study, of T cells in Graves' hyperthyroidism and ophthalmopathy.

The sample was peripheral blood mononuclear cells (PBMCs), taken at new diagnosis, from a patient treated with antithyroid drugs. Receptors were obtained from a woman in her twenties or thirties with Graves disease.

This clonotype was seen at least ten times. The chain recombines TRBV5-1 with TRBJ2-5; TRBD2 matches 7 bases. The CDR3 extends over 15 amino acids. Germline V gives CDR1 SGHRS, CDR2 YFSETQ. The V gene end was trimmed by 1 base and the J gene end by 2 bases; junction bases not matched to a gene: 5. CDR3 DNA: TGCGCCAGCAGCTTGTCCAGCGGGGAGCAAGAGACCCAGTACTTC. Encoded protein: CASSLSSGEQETQYF.

This clonotype was detected many times. The chain employs TRBV9 and TRBJ2-3, with D tentatively TRBD1 (6 bases). From germline, CDR1 is SGDLS and CDR2 YYNGEE. The germline V and J ends were trimmed by 6 bases and 0 bases, with 14 bases remaining between them. The CDR3 sequence is 15 residues long. CDR3 DNA: TGTGCCAGCAATAAAGGACAGTCTAGCACAGATACGCAGTATTTT. It is translated as CASNKGQSSTDTQYF.

This clonotype was observed many times. This chain joins TRBV27 and TRBJ2-1; D uncertain. V was shortened by 8 bases and J by 3 bases, with 20 bases between the two germline ends. Germline-derived CDR1 and CDR2 are MNHEY and SMNVEV (reference sequence). CDR3 size: 16 residues. CDR3 in DNA: TGTGCCAGCCCCCTTGGCGACCAATTCAGCTACAATGAGCAGTTCTTC. The encoded protein is CASPLGDQFSYNEQFF.